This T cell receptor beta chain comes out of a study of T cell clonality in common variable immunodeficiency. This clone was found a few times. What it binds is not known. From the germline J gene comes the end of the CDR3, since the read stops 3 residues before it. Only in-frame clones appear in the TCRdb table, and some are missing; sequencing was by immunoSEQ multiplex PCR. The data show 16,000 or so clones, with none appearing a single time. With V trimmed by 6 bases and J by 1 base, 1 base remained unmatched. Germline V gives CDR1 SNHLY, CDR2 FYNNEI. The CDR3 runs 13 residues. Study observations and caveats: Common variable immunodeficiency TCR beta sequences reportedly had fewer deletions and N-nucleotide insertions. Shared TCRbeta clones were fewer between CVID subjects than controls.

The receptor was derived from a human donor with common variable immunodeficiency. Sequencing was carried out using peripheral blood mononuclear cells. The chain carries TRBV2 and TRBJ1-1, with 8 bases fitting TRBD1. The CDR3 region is CASRDRENTEAFF. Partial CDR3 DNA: TGTGCCAGCAGGGACAGGGAGAACACTGAA.